The present T cell receptor (beta chain) was sequenced within a study of CD8 T cells in ankylosing spondylitis. Study observations and caveats: A TCR beta motif made of about 8 highly homologous variants seemed typical of ankylosing spondylitis blood. Prior work had noted some motif variants in reactive arthritis blood and synovial fluid.

TCRdb re-analysed the 5' RACE reads in MiXCR, keeping a single row per CDR3 protein. Of hundreds of thousands of distinct CDR3 sequences listed, 30% to 40% are singletons. Worth noting for this clonotype: Its antigen is not known. The junction and the germline gene differ at one end; a read error may be behind it.

The CDR3 has 17 residues. The germline CDR1 and CDR2 sequences are DFQATT and SNEGSKA (reference sequence). The receptor's source is a male donor with ankylosing spondylitis or in good health (not recorded which). This chain links TRBV20-1 with TRBJ1-1, with a tentative D call TRBD1 (6 bases). The sample taken for sequencing was blood, either unsorted or a sorted T cell fraction (not recorded which). This chain's CDR3 is CCADPGDQGSRPGEAFF. CDR3 in DNA: TGCTGTGCTGACCCAGGGGACCAGGGGTCGCGACCGGGTGAAGCTTTCTTT.